The rows below give T cell receptor beta chains drawn from one sample of a study of T cells in Graves' hyperthyroidism and ophthalmopathy. TCRdb itself ran the multiplex PCR reads through MiXCR, one entry per CDR3 protein. The data show 500,000 or so distinct CDR3 sequences, roughly 15% seen once. Sample: blood. These receptors originate from a woman aged 18-29 years with Graves' ophthalmopathy. The conserved cysteine and the conserved F or W are not part of the CDR3 here. Each record gives: J gene, V gene, D gene, CDR3 protein. The D gene is left open where the match is weak.

j_gene: TRBJ2-1; v_gene: TRBV15; d_gene: -; CDR3aa: ATSPTGRENNEQF
j_gene: TRBJ2-1; v_gene: TRBV7-3; d_gene: TRBD2; CDR3aa: ASSISGAYNEQF
j_gene: TRBJ2-7; v_gene: TRBV6-1; d_gene: -; CDR3aa: ASRPGSSYEQY
j_gene: TRBJ1-4; v_gene: TRBV6-5; d_gene: -; CDR3aa: ASSYSTAGYEKLF
j_gene: TRBJ2-7; v_gene: TRBV20-1; d_gene: -; CDR3aa: SARVAGNKDEQY
j_gene: TRBJ2-3; v_gene: TRBV20-1; d_gene: -; CDR3aa: SARNRESTDTQY
j_gene: TRBJ2-3; v_gene: TRBV28; d_gene: -; CDR3aa: ASGSNTDTQY
j_gene: TRBJ1-2; v_gene: TRBV20-1; d_gene: -; CDR3aa: SAKGQGNYGYT
j_gene: TRBJ2-1; v_gene: TRBV20-1; d_gene: -; CDR3aa: SASSGYYNEQF
j_gene: TRBJ2-7; v_gene: TRBV4-2; d_gene: -; CDR3aa: ASSLRAGAYEQY
j_gene: TRBJ2-1; v_gene: TRBV5-1; d_gene: TRBD2; CDR3aa: ASSPLAGRSYNEQF
j_gene: TRBJ2-1; v_gene: TRBV19; d_gene: TRBD1; CDR3aa: ASSRDRGLGNEQF
j_gene: TRBJ1-2; v_gene: TRBV18; d_gene: TRBD1; CDR3aa: ASSPDRGRNYGYT
j_gene: TRBJ2-3; v_gene: TRBV7-6; d_gene: -; CDR3aa: ASSLGMGDTDTQY
j_gene: TRBJ1-2; v_gene: TRBV28; d_gene: TRBD1; CDR3aa: ASSIPGQGVKGYT
j_gene: TRBJ2-7; v_gene: TRBV28; d_gene: -; CDR3aa: ASSYRLARREQY